The sequence of this T cell receptor (beta chain) was determined in a study of blood T cells in healthy people across ages. PCR was performed a second time for roughly 7 to 11 cycles using a sample-barcoded 5' primer and a J-beta primer mix. TCRdb re-analysed the 5' RACE reads in MiXCR, keeping a single row per CDR3 protein. The data hold more than 800,000 distinct CDR3 sequences, with 45% observed a single time. In its sample, this clonotype was seen a few times. Germline V gene lookup returns CDR1 DFQATT and CDR2 SNEGSKA (reference sequence). This CDR3 is built from 14 residues. V dropped 0 bases and J dropped 11 bases, with 19 bases sitting between them.

This clonotype was obtained from a woman in her sixties or seventies in good health. The chain links TRBV20-1 to TRBJ2-5; maybe TRBD2 (5 bases). Material: blood. In DNA form, the CDR3 reads TGCAGTGCTAGAGATCGCGACTTTCCGTGGGAGCAGTACTTC. Protein product: CSARDRDFPWEQYF.